This TCR beta chain was found in a study of blood T cell repertoires in COVID-19. The overall study: From the United States, Italy and Spain came samples of acute and convalescent COVID-19. From T cells, B-cell-depleted T cells, or PBMCs came the material, which was cDNA or gDNA.

Clones were read by immunoSEQ multiplex PCR, and TCRdb kept only the in-frame ones, dropping some. The table shows around 140,000 clones, with roughly 80% occurring only once. Sequenced sample: peripheral blood. The sequence derives from a man in his sixties with acute or convalescent COVID-19.

The CDR3 nucleotides are TGCGCCAGCAGCTTGGAAGGAGCAGGGCGGAACACTGAAGCTTTCTTT. It specifies CASSLEGAGRNTEAFF. V is TRBV5-1 and J is TRBJ1-1, with D possibly being TRBD1 (5 bases). The CDR3 covers 16 residues. Germline CDR1 reads SGHRS; CDR2 reads YFSETQ. The V gene lost 0 bases and the J gene lost 1 base, with 13 bases spanning the gap.